A single TCR beta chain is shown here with its context. The protocol was immunoSEQ multiplex PCR, while the TCRdb copy is restricted to in-frame clones and leaves out a portion. The data contain about 80,000 clones, roughly four fifths of them singletons. The sample is drawn from a study of blood T cell repertoires in COVID-19. Germline assignment: CDR1 SGHDT and CDR2 YYEEEE. V was clipped by 3 bases and J by 1 base; unmatched bases: 8. This CDR3 contains 16 residues. Sequenced sample: peripheral blood. The sequence was collected from a woman in her seventies with acute or convalescent COVID-19. This chain uses TRBV5-6 with TRBJ2-7, with TRBD2 identical over 9 bases. This chain's CDR3 is CASSSLAGVGSYEQYF. CDR3 nucleotides: TGTGCCAGCAGCTCGTTAGCGGGAGTAGGGTCCTACGAGCAGTACTTC.